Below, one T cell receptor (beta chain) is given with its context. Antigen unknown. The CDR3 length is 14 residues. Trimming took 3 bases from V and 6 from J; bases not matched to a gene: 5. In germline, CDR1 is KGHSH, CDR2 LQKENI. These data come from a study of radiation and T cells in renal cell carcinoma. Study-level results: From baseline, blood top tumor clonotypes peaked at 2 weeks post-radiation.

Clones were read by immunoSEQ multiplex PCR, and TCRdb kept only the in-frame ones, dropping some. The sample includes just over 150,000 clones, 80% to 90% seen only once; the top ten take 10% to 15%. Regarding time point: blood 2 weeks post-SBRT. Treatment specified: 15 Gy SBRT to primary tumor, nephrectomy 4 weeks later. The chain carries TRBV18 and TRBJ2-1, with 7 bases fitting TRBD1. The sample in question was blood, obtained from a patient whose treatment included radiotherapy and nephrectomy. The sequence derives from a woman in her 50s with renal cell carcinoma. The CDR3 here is CASSPRDRANEQFF. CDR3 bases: TGTGCCAGCTCACCCCGGGACAGAGCCAATGAGCAGTTCTTC.